Only one count was recorded for the clone carrying this T cell receptor beta chain. Its specificity is unknown. V lost 7 bases, J lost 7 bases, and 17 bases lay in between. Germline lookup yields CDR1 MNHNS and CDR2 SASEGT. This CDR3 comprises 14 residues. Libraries were prepared by immunoSEQ multiplex PCR; TCRdb keeps only in-frame clonotypes and omits some of them. The table has more than 85,000 clones, around 88% seen once. This entry comes from a study of identifying expanded T cells in peripheral blood. Findings of the study overall: Technical replicates showed around 1.1 changed clones; approximately 2 weeks 15 to 20; four weeks 19.

The sequence was collected from a person aged 18-70 years in good health. This chain links TRBV6-1 with TRBJ2-1; tentatively, D is TRBD1 or TRBD2 (5 bases each). The source material was blood. The CDR3 sequence: CASTPWGWENEQFF. The CDR3 nucleotides read TGTGCCAGCACCCCGTGGGGGTGGGAAAATGAGCAGTTCTTC.